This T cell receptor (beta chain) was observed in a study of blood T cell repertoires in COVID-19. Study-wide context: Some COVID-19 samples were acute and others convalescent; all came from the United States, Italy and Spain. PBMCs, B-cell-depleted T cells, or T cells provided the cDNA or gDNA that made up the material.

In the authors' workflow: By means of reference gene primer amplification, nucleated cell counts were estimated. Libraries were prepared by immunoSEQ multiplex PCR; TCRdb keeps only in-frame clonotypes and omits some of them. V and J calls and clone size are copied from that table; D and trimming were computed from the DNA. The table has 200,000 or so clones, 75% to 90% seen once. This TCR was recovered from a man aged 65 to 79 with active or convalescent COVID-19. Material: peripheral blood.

In DNA, the CDR3 is TGTGCCAGTACGGGGGGTTTGAGCAATCAGCCCCAGCATTTT. This sequence encodes CASTGGLSNQPQHF. The rearrangement uses TRBV19 and TRBJ1-5; TRBD1 might be the D (5 bases). The CDR3 length is 14 residues. Per germline, CDR1 LNHDA and CDR2 SQIVND (reference sequence). Trimming removed 7 bases from V and 1 base from J, with 11 bases in between.